The clone carrying this TCR beta chain was picked up a small number of times. The table came from immunoSEQ multiplex PCR; TCRdb's copy has only in-frame clones and leaves some out. The sample lists 60,000 to 90,000 clones; around 94% were seen once. This specimen belongs to a study of technical replicates of blood from a handful of donors. The CDR3 spans 14 residues. Trimming cost V 1 base and J 3 bases, with 11 bases left between them. The germline V gene encodes CDR1 SGHKS and CDR2 YYEKEE (reference sequence). Material: T cells isolated from PBMCs. The chain links TRBV5-5 to TRBJ2-7, with no clear D. The receptor was derived from a human donor in good health. CDR3 bases: TGTGCCAGCAGCTTGTCAGACAAGTTCTACGAGCAGTACTTC. Its protein is CASSLSDKFYEQYF.